This T cell receptor beta chain was captured by sequencing in a study of OX40 agonist ivuxolimab in advanced cancers. There are a few counts of this clone. V was pared by 5 bases and J by 3 bases, with 11 bases between. This CDR3 has 14 residues. Germline loops: CDR1 SGHVS, CDR2 FQNEAQ. The assay was immunoSEQ multiplex PCR, and TCRdb's table has in-frame clones only and misses some. The sample lists 57,000 or so clones, 91% occurring once. The sequence derives from an adult with an advanced solid tumor such as melanoma, head and neck, liver or kidney cancer. Sequences were derived from CD4+ or CD8+ T cells sorted from blood, sampled in a trial of the OX40 agonist ivuxolimab. V gene TRBV7-8 combines with J gene TRBJ1-5; D may be TRBD1 (6 bases). The CDR3 is CASSGGQNNQPQHF. The CDR3 bases are TGTGCCAGCAGCGGAGGACAGAACAATCAGCCCCAGCATTTT. Full variable domain (outside the CDR3, taken from reference TRBV7-8 and TRBJ1-5): GAGVSQSPRYKVAKRGQDVALRCDPISGHVSLFWYQQALGQGPEFLTYFQNEAQLDKSGLPSDRFFAERPEGSVSTLKIQRTQQEDSAVYLCASSGGQNNQPQHFGDGTRLSIL.